The 27 T cell receptor beta chains below come from one sample, sequenced in a study of blood T cell repertoires in COVID-19. TCRdb keeps only in-frame clones here, not all; method: immunoSEQ multiplex PCR. The sample holds hundreds of thousands of clones; about 85% are singletons and the top ten take approximately 12%. The sample taken for sequencing was peripheral blood. The origin of the receptors is a human donor in a cohort sampled during active COVID-19.

This chain links TRBV9 with TRBJ2-1, with TRBD2 matching 8 bases. This CDR3 spans 16 amino acids. Germline CDR1 is SGDLS and CDR2 is YYNGEE. V shed 0 bases, J shed 8 bases, and the junction held 10 bases outside the gene matches. The CDR3 bases are TGTGCCAGCAGCGTAGCGACGGGAGGGTCATGGGATGAGCAGTTCTTC. As protein: CASSVATGGSWDEQFF.

The V and J genes are TRBV5-1 and TRBJ2-3; 8 bases are a match to TRBD2. The CDR3 extends over 15 amino acids. CDR1 and CDR2 (germline): SGHRS, YFSETQ. Losses at the gene ends were 0 bases for V and 1 base for J; bases not matched to a gene: 1. CDR3 protein: CASSLEAGGTDTQYF. The CDR3 DNA reads TGCGCCAGCAGCTTGGAAGCGGGAGGCACAGATACGCAGTATTTT.

The genes are TRBV6-1 and TRBJ2-7; D might be TRBD1 (5 bases). The CDR3 is 12 residues long. Germline V lookup: CDR1 MNHNS, CDR2 SASEGT. Trimming cost V 0 bases and J 7 bases, with 7 bases left between them. CDR3 amino acids: CASSEAGREQYF. CDR3 sequence (DNA): TGTGCCAGCAGTGAAGCGGGGCGAGAGCAGTACTTC.

This clone has only a few counts. This chain connects TRBV5-1 to TRBJ2-7, with TRBD1 matching 7 bases. Germline CDR1 reads SGHRS; CDR2 reads YFSETQ. V trimming: 3 bases; J trimming: 3 bases; junction bases outside the gene matches: 0. The CDR3 contains 12 residues. CDR3 in DNA: TGCGCCAGCAGCTGGGACAGCTACGAGCAGTACTTC. It encodes CASSWDSYEQYF.

This chain joins TRBV5-1 and TRBJ1-1; maybe TRBD1 (5 bases). Germline-derived CDR1 and CDR2 are SGHRS and YFSETQ. Trimming left V 4 bases short and J 4 bases short, with 14 bases between. CDR3 length: 14 residues. CDR3 sequence reads: CASSPTGRGTEAFF. Here the CDR3 DNA reads TGCGCCAGCAGCCCGACCGGAAGGGGCACTGAAGCTTTCTTT.

This clone has only one observation. This chain connects TRBV7-8 to TRBJ2-3; possible D gene TRBD2, 6 bases. This CDR3 contains 15 residues. Trimming took off 8 bases at V and 3 bases at J, with 18 bases between the two ends. Germline loops: CDR1 SGHVS, CDR2 FQNEAQ. The CDR3 coding sequence is TGTGCCAGCTATGAACGTAGCGGAGAGACAGATACGCAGTATTTT. Amino acids: CASYERSGETDTQYF.

The chain links TRBV11-2 to TRBJ2-7; possible D gene TRBD1, 5 bases. The CDR3 is 13 amino acids. V was trimmed by 5 bases and J by 2 bases, leaving 10 bases between them. The germline V gene encodes CDR1 SGHAT and CDR2 FQNNGV. The CDR3 is CASSPDRTYEQYF. The CDR3 DNA follows: TGTGCCAGCAGCCCCGACAGAACCTACGAGCAGTACTTC. The variable domain in full, with the rest retrieved from reference TRBV11-2 and TRBJ2-7, is EAGVAQSPRYKIIEKRQSVAFWCNPISGHATLYWYQQILGQGPKLLIQFQNNGVVDDSQLPKDRFSAERLKGVDSTLKIQPAKLEDSAVYLCASSPDRTYEQYFGPGTRLTVT.

In its sample, this clone was seen once. The V gene is TRBV7-2, the J gene TRBJ2-4, with D perhaps matching TRBD2 (5 bases). V lost 5 bases and J lost 3, with 11 bases in between. The CDR3 extends over 14 amino acids. Germline V gene data show CDR1 as SGHTA and CDR2 as FQGNSA. CDR3 sequence reads: CASSRRGGKNIQYF. Here the CDR3 DNA reads TGTGCCAGCAGCCGCCGAGGAGGCAAAAACATTCAGTACTTC.

This clone was recorded a few times. This sequence joins TRBV19 and TRBJ2-2; 8 nucleotides align to TRBD2. The J segment lost 4 bases and the V segment lost 5 bases, leaving 6 bases of the junction unmatched. Germline V lookup: CDR1 LNHDA, CDR2 SQIVND (reference sequence). This CDR3 contains 15 residues. The CDR3 loop is CASSVTSGPTGELFF. The CDR3 DNA sequence: TGTGCCAGTAGTGTCACTAGCGGCCCCACCGGGGAGCTGTTTTTT. Supplemented by reference TRBV19 and TRBJ2-2, the full variable domain reads DGGITQSPKYLFRKEGQNVTLSCEQNLNHDAMYWYRQDPGQGLRLIYYSQIVNDFQKGDIAEGYSVSREKKESFPLTVTSAQKNPTAFYLCASSVTSGPTGELFFGEGSRLTVL.

This clone came up a few times. The chain carries TRBV6-1 and TRBJ1-4, with a possible D match to TRBD1 (5 bases). CDR3 length equals 18 residues. V was clipped by 3 bases and J by 8 bases, with 25 bases between them. Germline V gene data show CDR1 as MNHNS and CDR2 as SASEGT. The CDR3 loop reads CASSDYLSQGGAGEKLFF. Here the CDR3 DNA reads TGTGCCAGCAGTGACTATTTATCTCAGGGTGGGGCAGGGGAAAAACTGTTTTTT.

The rearrangement uses TRBV27 and TRBJ2-3, with 9 positions matching TRBD2. This CDR3 is 14 amino acids long. With V trimmed by 5 bases and J by 5 bases, 5 bases remained unmatched. CDR1 MNHEY and CDR2 SMNVEV come from the germline V gene (reference sequence). CDR3 nucleotides: TGTGCCAGCAGTAAGGGACTAGCACTAGATACGCAGTATTTT. As protein: CASSKGLALDTQYF.

V gene TRBV28 combines with J gene TRBJ2-5; D is possibly TRBD1 (5 bases). Trimming removed 5 bases from V and 4 bases from J, with 14 bases in between. The length of the CDR3 is 14 residues. Germline values: CDR1 MDHEN, CDR2 SYDVKM. The CDR3 loop reads CASSLRPGRETQYF. DNA for the CDR3: TGTGCCAGCAGTCTCCGACCAGGGCGAGAGACCCAGTACTTC.

The chain employs TRBV19 and TRBJ2-1; 8 bases are a match to TRBD2. This CDR3 spans 15 amino acids. Germline loops: CDR1 LNHDA, CDR2 SQIVND (reference sequence). V dropped 4 bases and J dropped 7; count of bases not matched to a gene: 9. The CDR3 is CASSSLGTRGNEQFF. The CDR3, as DNA: TGTGCCAGTAGTAGTCTGGGGACTAGGGGGAATGAGCAGTTCTTC.

The chain recombines TRBV7-8 with TRBJ1-2; TRBD1 is a possible D gene (6 bases). The germline V gene has CDR1 SGHVS and CDR2 FQNEAQ. This CDR3 has 15 residues. V lost 4 bases to trimming and J lost 5 bases, with 17 bases between them. The CDR3 reads CASSSHLSRGYGYTF. The CDR3 DNA sequence: TGTGCCAGCAGCTCGCACCTGAGTAGGGGGTATGGCTACACCTTC.

The CDR3 DNA reads as TGTGCCAGCTCAGGTTTCGCGGGAGGGCCGGGGGAGCAGTACTTC. Protein product: CASSGFAGGPGEQYF. This chain links TRBV18 with TRBJ2-7, with TRBD2 matching 9 bases. J gave up 7 bases and V 5 bases, and 12 bases lay outside the gene matches. From germline, CDR1 is KGHSH and CDR2 LQKENI. The CDR3 consists of 15 residues. The full variable domain, completed using reference TRBV18 and TRBJ2-7, is NAGVMQNPRHLVRRRGQEARLRCSPMKGHSHVYWYRQLPEEGLKFMVYLQKENIIDESGMPKERFSAEFPKEGPSILRIQQVVRGDSAAYFCASSGFAGGPGEQYFGPGTRLTVT.

The chain employs TRBV9 and TRBJ2-5, with D possibly matching TRBD2 (5 bases). V was cut by 0 bases and J by 4 bases, with 16 bases left in between. Germline CDR1 reads SGDLS; CDR2 reads YYNGEE. The CDR3 totals 16 residues. The CDR3 DNA reads as TGTGCCAGCAGCGTAGGGGCCCTCCGCGGGCCAGAGACCCAGTACTTC. This gives the protein CASSVGALRGPETQYF.

This clone has just one count. This chain uses TRBV19 with TRBJ1-1; perhaps TRBD1 as D (6 bases). V was trimmed by 3 bases and J by 4 bases, leaving 27 bases between them. The germline gives CDR1 LNHDA, CDR2 SQIVND (reference sequence). This CDR3 contains 19 residues. CDR3 DNA sequence: TGTGCCAGTAGTATTAACGTCATGAATTCGGGGGGCCTTGGCACTGAAGCTTTCTTT. Protein: CASSINVMNSGGLGTEAFF.

V and J are TRBV5-4 and TRBJ1-6, with D maybe TRBD1 (6 bases). Trimming removed 3 bases from V and 7 bases from J, with 14 bases in between. Germline assignment: CDR1 SGHNT and CDR2 YYREEE (reference sequence). This CDR3 is built from 15 residues. The CDR3: CASSWDDRRNSPLHF. As DNA, the CDR3 is TGTGCCAGCAGCTGGGACGACAGGAGAAATTCACCCCTCCACTTT.

The chain links TRBV7-2 to TRBJ2-1, with 8 bases fitting TRBD1. CDR1 and CDR2 from the germline V gene are SGHTA and FQGNSA. V lost 5 bases and J lost 6; bases outside the gene matches: 9. The CDR3 has 15 residues. In DNA, the CDR3 is TGTGCCAGCAGCCCCGGGACAGGTCGGGTCAATGAGCAGTTCTTC. It is translated as CASSPGTGRVNEQFF. Together with reference TRBV7-2 and TRBJ2-1, the CDR3 gives the full variable domain: GAGVSQSPSNKVTEKGKDVELRCDPISGHTALYWYRQSLGQGLEFLIYFQGNSAPDKSGLPSDRFSAERTGGSVSTLTIQRTQQEDSAVYLCASSPGTGRVNEQFFGPGTRLTVL.

The chain links TRBV27 to TRBJ1-4, with 8 bases fitting TRBD1. This CDR3 has 16 residues. V dropped 5 bases and J dropped 2; count of bases not matched to a gene: 7. Germline V CDR1 and CDR2: MNHEY, SMNVEV (reference sequence). CDR3 nucleotides: TGTGCCAGCAGTCACCGACAGGGGAAGACTAATGAAAAACTGTTTTTT. It yields the protein CASSHRQGKTNEKLFF.

This chain joins TRBV7-2 and TRBJ2-1; TRBD1 agrees at 10 bases. Germline V gene lookup returns CDR1 SGHTA and CDR2 FQGNSA. The CDR3 runs to 13 residues. J lost 14 bases, V lost 2 bases, and 6 bases had no gene match. CDR3 DNA: TGTGCCAGCAGCTTATATGGGGGGACAGGGGAGTTCTTC. Translation gives CASSLYGGTGEFF.

This clone was detected only once. This chain uses TRBV7-9 with TRBJ2-3; D not certain. CDR1 SEHNR and CDR2 FQNEAQ come from the germline V gene (reference sequence). The V gene lost 3 bases and the J gene lost 0 bases, with 13 bases spanning the gap. This CDR3 has 16 residues. CDR3 coding DNA: TGTGCCAGCAGCTTGGCAAACCCTCTGAGCACAGATACGCAGTATTTT. Translated: CASSLANPLSTDTQYF.

This chain joins TRBV6-4 and TRBJ2-1; a weak D match, TRBD1 (6 bases). The CDR3 contains 15 residues. Germline V CDR1 and CDR2: MRHNA, SNTAGT. V lost 0 bases and J 8 bases, leaving 14 bases between the germline ends. CDR3 coding DNA: TGTGCCAGCAGTGACTCCCCGACAGGTATCTATGAGCAGTTCTTC. It encodes CASSDSPTGIYEQFF.

The chain carries TRBV6-6 and TRBJ2-3; 7 nucleotides agree with TRBD2. Germline trimming cut 6 bases from V and 6 bases from J; bases unmatched to any gene: 12. CDR1 and CDR2 (germline): MNHNY, SVGAGI (reference sequence). The CDR3 has 15 residues. The CDR3 nucleotides read TGTGCCAGCAGAGTTCTAGGGGAGGGCTCGGATACGCAGTATTTT. It codes for CASRVLGEGSDTQYF.

This clone was detected only a few times. The chain has TRBV9 and TRBJ2-2; tentative D call: TRBD2 (6 bases). CDR3 length: 17 residues. V shed 1 base and J shed 6 bases, with 19 bases lying between them. The germline CDR1 and CDR2 sequences are SGDLS and YYNGEE. The CDR3 DNA is TGTGCCAGCAGCGTAATCCTTTTGGGGGACTTAGCCGGGGAGCTGTTTTTT. It specifies CASSVILLGDLAGELFF.

This chain links TRBV28 with TRBJ2-1; TRBD2 aligns across 9 bases. Trimming removed 2 bases from V and 7 bases from J; junction bases left unmatched: 6. The CDR3 loop spans 15 amino acids. In germline, CDR1 is MDHEN, CDR2 SYDVKM. CDR3 region: CASSLAGGGYNEQFF. As DNA, the CDR3 is TGTGCCAGCAGTTTAGCGGGAGGGGGTTATAATGAGCAGTTCTTC.

The chain has TRBV3-1 (or the pseudogene TRBV3-2) and TRBJ1-2; weak D call: TRBD1 (5 bases). Germline V gene lookup returns CDR1 LGHDT and CDR2 YNNKEL (reference sequence). This CDR3 is 13 amino acids long. The V end was cut by 8 bases, the J end by 4 bases, with 14 bases between. CDR3 protein: CASSGGSLYGYTF. DNA for the CDR3: TGTGCCAGCTCGGGGGGGTCGCTCTATGGCTACACCTTC.